This T cell receptor beta chain was documented in a study of blood T cell repertoires in COVID-19. Study-level information: There were acute and convalescent COVID-19 samples, and they came from the United States, Italy and Spain. PBMCs, B-cell-depleted T cells, or T cells were the source of the cDNA or gDNA that made up the material.

The trim removed 4 bases at V and 2 bases at J, leaving 1 base unmatched. Germline CDR1 reads MGHDK; CDR2 reads SYGVNS. CDR3 size: 14 residues. This clone was picked up a small number of times. Original processing notes: Reference gene primer amplification gave estimated nucleated cell counts. Sequenced by immunoSEQ multiplex PCR; TCRdb stores in-frame clones only, minus some. That table gives V, J and clone size, and the DNA gave D and trimming. The repertoire holds just under 45,000 clones, with roughly four fifths as singletons. The chain is built from TRBV25-1 and TRBJ1-5; 8 nucleotides agree with TRBD1. The source of this sequence is a human donor in a cohort sampled during active COVID-19. What was sequenced was peripheral blood. The CDR3 DNA is TGTGCCAGCAGTGCGACAGGGGGCAATCAGCCCCAGCATTTT. Amino acids: CASSATGGNQPQHF.